The next 13 T cell receptor beta chains were all read from a single sample in a study of identical twins. TCRdb processed the 5' RACE reads anew with MiXCR; each CDR3 protein has one entry. The data contain 210,000 or so distinct CDR3 sequences, around 8% of them singletons. These data are also associated with another study on yellow fever vaccine responses in identical twins.

Sample: memory (CD45RO+) T cells sorted from blood. These receptors all stem from a woman under 30 in good health.

Ten or more counts support this clonotype. The rearrangement joins TRBV12-3 or TRBV12-4 to TRBJ1-3; D perhaps matches TRBD1 (6 bases). Trimming pared 6 bases from V and 3 bases from J, leaving 18 bases between. This CDR3 contains 16 residues. As DNA, the CDR3 is TGTGCCAGCAGGCCTCAACAGGGAAAATTTGGAAACACCATATATTTT. It translates to CASRPQQGKFGNTIYF.

V and J are TRBV6-5 and TRBJ2-7; a weak D match, TRBD1 (6 bases). V was pared by 4 bases and J by 3 bases, with 10 bases between. In germline, CDR1 is MNHEY, CDR2 SVGAGI. The CDR3 is 13 residues long. Here the CDR3 DNA reads TGTGCCAGCAGTTTCGGACAGTACTACGAGCAGTACTTC. Its translation: CASSFGQYYEQYF.

This clonotype was seen repeatedly, ten times or more. The chain uses TRBV3-1 and TRBJ2-1; possibly TRBD1 for D (5 bases). With 2 bases removed from V and 0 bases from J, the gap between germline ends came to 11 bases. CDR3 length equals 16 residues. The germline V gene has CDR1 LGHDT and CDR2 YNNKEL (reference sequence). DNA of the CDR3: TGTGCCAGCAGCCAATCAGGGCCAAGCTCCTACAATGAGCAGTTCTTC. Residues: CASSQSGPSSYNEQFF.

The genes are TRBV5-1 and TRBJ2-1; TRBD1 agrees at 7 bases. CDR1 SGHRS and CDR2 YFSETQ come from the germline V gene. The CDR3 runs 13 residues. J lost 8 bases, V lost 2 bases, and 4 bases had no gene match. The CDR3 region has the DNA TGCGCCAGCAGCTTCACAGGGGTCGATGAGCAGTTCTTC. Translating gives CASSFTGVDEQFF.

This clonotype came up many times. The J gene is TRBJ2-5, the V gene TRBV27, with a tentative D call TRBD2 (5 bases). Trimming took off 3 bases at V and 4 bases at J, with 12 bases between the two ends. The CDR3 length is 14 residues. The germline gives CDR1 MNHEY, CDR2 SMNVEV (reference sequence). This chain's CDR3 is CASSFRVGGETQYF. CDR3 DNA sequence: TGTGCCAGCAGTTTTAGGGTAGGAGGAGAGACCCAGTACTTC.

This clonotype was found a few times. The genes are TRBV2 and TRBJ2-1; no reliable D call. With 8 bases removed from V and 7 bases from J, the gap between germline ends came to 9 bases. Germline CDR1 is SNHLY and CDR2 is FYNNEI. The CDR3 has 11 amino acids. The chain's CDR3 is CASVVRNEQFF. The CDR3 DNA follows: TGTGCCAGCGTTGTGCGGAATGAGCAGTTCTTC. The full variable domain, completed using reference TRBV2 and TRBJ2-1, is EPEVTQTPSHQVTQMGQEVILRCVPISNHLYFYWYRQILGQKVEFLVSFYNNEISEKSEIFDDQFSVERPDGSNFTLKIRSTKLEDSAMYFCASVVRNEQFFGPGTRLTVL.

The chain employs TRBV27 and TRBJ2-7; TRBD2 aligns across 9 bases. Trimming at V came to 0 bases and at J to 6 bases, leaving 6 bases not matched to a gene. Germline CDR1 reads MNHEY; CDR2 reads SMNVEV (reference sequence). CDR3 length equals 15 residues. CDR3 loop: CASSLSASGDGEQYF. Here the CDR3 DNA reads TGTGCCAGCAGTTTATCGGCTAGCGGGGATGGCGAGCAGTACTTC.

A few counts support this clonotype. The rearrangement uses TRBV20-1 and TRBJ2-1; D might be TRBD2 (6 bases). Looked up from germline, CDR1 is DFQATT and CDR2 is SNEGSKA (reference sequence). This CDR3 region has 14 residues. The V gene lost 0 bases and the J gene lost 4 bases, with 10 bases spanning the gap. CDR3 loop: CSAREAGGYNEQFF. The CDR3 DNA reads as TGCAGTGCTAGAGAAGCCGGGGGTTACAATGAGCAGTTCTTC.

The CDR3 reads CSVSTGVNQPQHF. The CDR3 nucleotides read TGCAGCGTTTCTACAGGGGTCAATCAGCCCCAGCATTTT. This sequence joins TRBV29-1 and TRBJ1-5; 7 nucleotides agree with TRBD1. CDR3 size: 13 residues. V dropped 5 bases and J dropped 3; count of bases not matched to a gene: 4. CDR1 and CDR2 from the germline V gene are SQVTM and ANQGSEA.

This clonotype has just a few counts. The CDR3, as DNA: TGTGCCAGCAGCCCACCCCTCGATGAGCAGTTCTTC. Translating gives CASSPPLDEQFF. The chain combines TRBV7-2 with TRBJ2-1; D gene unclear. The CDR3 runs to 12 residues. Trimming took 5 bases from V and 8 from J, leaving 10 bases between them. Per the germline V gene, CDR1 is SGHTA and CDR2 is FQGNSA.

This clonotype was seen only a few times. This sequence joins TRBV7-2 and TRBJ2-7, with 8 bases lining up with TRBD2. The germline V gene encodes CDR1 SGHTA and CDR2 FQGNSA. The CDR3 extends over 16 amino acids. V gave up 4 bases and J gave up 0 bases; unmatched junction bases: 8. The CDR3 region is CASSSLSGASSYEQYF. The CDR3, as DNA: TGTGCCAGCAGCTCCCTTAGCGGGGCCTCCTCCTACGAGCAGTACTTC.

The sample holds many counts of this clonotype. The V call is TRBV5-1, the J call TRBJ2-7, with 15 bases aligning to TRBD2. This CDR3 comprises 15 residues. Looked up from germline, CDR1 is SGHRS and CDR2 is YFSETQ. The ends lost 4 bases at V and 6 bases at J; junction bases unmatched: 5. CDR3 protein: CASSTRTSGRVEQYF. The CDR3 region has the DNA TGCGCCAGCAGCACGCGGACTAGCGGGAGGGTCGAGCAGTACTTC. Full variable domain (rest looked up from reference TRBV5-1 and TRBJ2-7): KAGVTQTPRYLIKTRGQQVTLSCSPISGHRSVSWYQQTPGQGLQFLFEYFSETQRNKGNFPGRFSGRQFSNSRSEMNVSTLELGDSALYLCASSTRTSGRVEQYFGPGTRLTVT.

The chain has TRBV9 and TRBJ2-7; 10 nucleotides agree with TRBD1. The CDR3 contains 13 residues. Germline V gene lookup returns CDR1 SGDLS and CDR2 YYNGEE. V trimming: 3 bases; J trimming: 6 bases; junction bases outside the gene matches: 3. CDR3 loop: CASSAGTGAEQYF. In DNA form, the CDR3 reads TGTGCCAGCAGCGCGGGGACAGGGGCCGAGCAGTACTTC.